This TCR beta chain comes out of a study of early T cells in non-severe SARS-CoV-2 infection (dated by TCRdb to about 2021). Regarding the research as a whole: Bulk RNA from unsorted whole blood was used for TCR sequencing, so alpha and beta chains could not be paired. Study-level results and caveats: VDJdb matching was skewed toward anti-spike CD8 responses, so virus-specific expansions were likely underestimated and private and CD4 specificities were missed.

This clonotype was found once. The specificity of this receptor is unknown. A single base separates this from a much larger clone, so it may be a read error. The library came from 5' RACE. TCRdb records NextSeq 500 as the sequencer. Unique molecular identifiers were attached to individual cDNA molecules in the TCR library protocol so that sequencing error and PCR bias could be corrected. Sequencing covered both TCR alpha and beta chains, and within each sample the abundances of alpha and beta sequences were tightly co-correlated. As for the original processing: Decombinator V4 was used to perform V gene, J gene and CDR3 annotation of TCR sequences. TCRs were defined as expanded if a significant change between any two time points was detected under a Poisson model with p below 0.0001. TCR abundances were normalised to the total number of TCRs sequenced per sample and were expressed as counts per million. TRAV1-2 paired with TRAJ12, TRAJ20 or TRAJ33 defined MAIT TCRs, while TRAV10 paired with TRAJ18 defined iNKT TCRs. A search of VDJdb, accessed on 1 November 2021, was run for TCRs annotated to CMV, EBV and SARS-CoV-2, with TCRs annotated for multiple antigens excluded. In-frame beta chains were kept once TCRdb had trimmed the public reads at Q25 with fastp and called clones with MiXCR. One record per CDR3 amino acid sequence lists the most common genes and DNA. For this entry, the V and J calls and clone size follow TCRdb and not the study's own pipeline. The sample yields about 80,000 distinct CDR3 sequences; 12% were counted once. Together, the top ten hold roughly a sixth of the sample.

The germline V gene yields SQVTM for CDR1 and ANQGSEA for CDR2. Trimming takes 6 bases from V and 3 bases from J, and the germline ends sit 15 bases apart. Its CDR3 holds 13 amino acids, cysteine through phenylalanine. Here the CDR3 DNA is all that survives: 39 bases in frame from base 1. The study was a case-control design nested within a healthcare worker cohort in London, UK, with weekly nasopharyngeal swab PCR tests and blood sampling. Healthcare workers were recruited during the week of the UK lockdown, between 23 and 31 March 2020, and followed weekly for up to roughly 16 weeks. The specimen comprised whole blood, sampled at baseline. The receptor's source is an adult who was a healthcare worker with PCR-confirmed SARS-CoV-2 infection or an uninfected control (not recorded which). The donor label of this sample is uncertain. The sequence links TRBV29-1 to TRBJ2-7; the best D guess is TRBD2, with 5 bases matching. CDR3 loop: CSVGSRRSYEQYF. The DNA is as follows: TGCAGCGTAGGAAGCAGGAGGAGCTACGAGCAGTACTTC.